What follows are 11 T cell receptor beta chains derived from one specimen sequenced in a study of blood T cell repertoires in COVID-19. Using immunoSEQ multiplex PCR, the repertoire was profiled, and TCRdb retains in-frame clones only, with some absent. The sample records roughly 330,000 clones, about 84% being singletons. Input material: peripheral blood. The receptors here all came from a woman between 45 and 60 years old with acute or convalescent COVID-19.

The gene calls are TRBV27 and TRBJ2-7, with 9 bases matching TRBD2. Unmatched junction bases numbered 10, after V lost 2 bases and J lost 2 bases. The CDR3 contains 17 residues. Germline V lookup: CDR1 MNHEY, CDR2 SMNVEV (reference sequence). The CDR3, as DNA: TGTGCCAGCAGTTTAAGGGCTAGCGGGACTGTAACCTACGAGCAGTACTTC. It translates to CASSLRASGTVTYEQYF.

V usage is TRBV6-2 or TRBV6-3 and J usage is TRBJ2-7; 8 nucleotides line up with TRBD2. This CDR3 contains 16 residues. Germline V gene lookup returns CDR1 MNHEY and CDR2 SVGEGT. V was clipped by 5 bases and J by 8 bases; unmatched bases: 17. CDR3 sequence: CASSLSLGTRELKQYF. The CDR3 DNA reads TGTGCCAGCAGTCTTTCTCTCGGGACTAGGGAACTGAAGCAGTACTTC.

This clone was recorded once. The CDR3 loop is CASSSQGAKAFF. Here the CDR3 DNA reads TGTGCCAGCAGTTCACAGGGGGCTAAAGCTTTCTTT. The chain recombines TRBV12-3 or TRBV12-4 with TRBJ1-1, with 9 bases lining up with TRBD1. The length of the CDR3 is 12 residues. The ends lost 4 bases at V and 9 bases at J; junction bases unmatched: 3.

This clone was recorded once. The chain uses TRBV7-3 and TRBJ2-5, with D perhaps matching TRBD2 (5 bases). CDR1 and CDR2 from the germline V gene are SGHTA and FQGTGA. The CDR3 contains 13 residues. V lost 3 bases, J lost 1 base, and 6 bases lay in between. The CDR3 DNA follows: TGTGCCAGCAGCTTTAGCGCCCAAGAGACCCAGTACTTC. Protein sequence: CASSFSAQETQYF.

The V gene is TRBV18, the J gene TRBJ1-1, with TRBD1 matching over 7 bases. Trimming removed 3 bases from V and 1 base from J; junction bases left unmatched: 5. CDR1 is KGHSH, CDR2 LQKENI, per germline. The CDR3 spans 15 residues. The chain's CDR3 is CASSPRQGRNTEAFF. DNA for the CDR3: TGTGCCAGCTCACCCAGACAGGGTCGGAACACTGAAGCTTTCTTT.

The genes are TRBV5-1 and TRBJ1-1; no clear D gene. The CDR3 is made up of 14 amino acids. Trimming pared 3 bases from V and 7 bases from J, leaving 16 bases between. Germline CDR1 reads SGHRS; CDR2 reads YFSETQ. CDR3 region: CASSSPAAYGEAFF. CDR3 DNA: TGCGCCAGCAGCTCACCTGCCGCCTATGGTGAAGCTTTCTTT.

The gene calls are TRBV28 and TRBJ2-3; 7 bases are a match to TRBD1. V lost 5 bases to trimming and J lost 2 bases; unmatched junction nucleotides: 13. The CDR3 sequence is 17 residues long. The germline gives CDR1 MDHEN, CDR2 SYDVKM. This chain's CDR3 is CASSPTGRWGSTDTQYF. CDR3 sequence (DNA): TGTGCCAGCAGTCCGACAGGGAGATGGGGTTCCACAGATACGCAGTATTTT.

This clone was detected a few times. The chain combines TRBV7-9 with TRBJ1-4; D is undetermined. The CDR3 has 13 residues. The ends were cut back, 1 base at V and 8 bases at J, with 8 bases in the middle. Germline V CDR1 and CDR2: SEHNR, FQNEAQ (reference sequence). CDR3 protein: CASSLDIPEKLFF. The CDR3 bases are TGTGCCAGCAGCTTAGACATTCCGGAAAAACTGTTTTTT.

This chain joins TRBV5-4 and TRBJ2-1; tentative D call: TRBD2 (7 bases). The CDR3 contains 13 residues. The V gene lost 5 bases and the J gene lost 7 bases, with 13 bases spanning the gap. The germline V gene has CDR1 SGHNT and CDR2 YYREEE (reference sequence). The CDR3 nucleotides are TGTGCCAGCAGGCGGGGGCTCGGTAATGAGCAGTTCTTC. It yields the protein CASRRGLGNEQFF.

The V call is TRBV9, the J call TRBJ2-7; a weak D match, TRBD1 (6 bases). V was shortened by 0 bases and J by 2 bases, with 12 bases between the two germline ends. CDR3 size: 15 residues. CDR1 is SGDLS and CDR2 is YYNGEE in the germline V gene. CDR3 DNA: TGTGCCAGCAGCGTAGGCACAGGGAGCCCCTACGAGCAGTACTTC. The encoded protein is CASSVGTGSPYEQYF.

The chain combines TRBV27 with TRBJ2-7; 9 bases map to TRBD1. V lost 5 bases and J lost 5; bases outside the gene matches: 10. Looked up from germline, CDR1 is MNHEY and CDR2 is SMNVEV (reference sequence). The CDR3 has 15 amino acids. The CDR3 region is CASSRPGTGTHEQYF. The CDR3, as DNA: TGTGCCAGCAGTCGCCCCGGGACAGGGACCCACGAGCAGTACTTC.